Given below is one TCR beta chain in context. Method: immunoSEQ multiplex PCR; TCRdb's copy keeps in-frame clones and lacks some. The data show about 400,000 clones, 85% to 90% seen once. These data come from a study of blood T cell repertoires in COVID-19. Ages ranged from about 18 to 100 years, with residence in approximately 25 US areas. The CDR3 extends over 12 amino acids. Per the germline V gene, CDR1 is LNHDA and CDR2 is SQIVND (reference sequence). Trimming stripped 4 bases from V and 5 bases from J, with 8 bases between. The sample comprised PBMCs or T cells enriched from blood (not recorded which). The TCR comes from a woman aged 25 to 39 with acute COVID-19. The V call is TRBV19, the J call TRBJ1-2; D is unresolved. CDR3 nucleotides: TGTGCCAGTAGTACCCATCCATATGGCTACACCTTC. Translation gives CASSTHPYGYTF.